This T cell receptor (beta chain) was obtained from a study of blood T cell repertoires in COVID-19. Study details: The study drew acute and convalescent COVID-19 samples from the United States, Italy and Spain. Sources were T cells, B-cell-depleted T cells, or PBMCs; the material itself was cDNA or gDNA.

Only in-frame clones appear in the TCRdb table, and some are missing; sequencing was by immunoSEQ multiplex PCR. This sample carries roughly 180,000 clones, roughly nine tenths of them seen once, and the ten largest clones take around 2.1%. Trimming stripped 6 bases from V and 3 bases from J, with 15 bases between. This CDR3 has 14 residues. The V gene's germline CDR1 is MNHEY and CDR2 SVGAGI. This chain connects TRBV6-5 to TRBJ2-7; D is possibly TRBD1 (6 bases). This clonotype was sampled from a woman in her twenties or thirties who had recovered from COVID-19. Material for sequencing was PBMCs or T cells enriched from blood (not recorded which). This chain's CDR3 is CASSLDRQVYEQYF. The DNA of the CDR3 is TGTGCCAGCAGCCTCGACAGGCAAGTCTACGAGCAGTACTTC.